One sample yielded the 14 T cell receptor beta chains listed below, sequenced in a study of OX40 agonist ivuxolimab in advanced cancers. Some clones are missing from TCRdb's copy, which holds only in-frame ones; the method was immunoSEQ multiplex PCR. Among roughly 64,000 clones listed, about 89% were seen once. The material sequenced was CD4+ or CD8+ T cells sorted from blood, taken in a trial of the OX40 agonist ivuxolimab. The receptors come from an adult with an advanced solid tumor such as melanoma, head and neck, liver or kidney cancer.

V gene TRBV2 combines with J gene TRBJ2-2, with D possibly TRBD2 on 7 matching bases. Germline V CDR1 and CDR2: SNHLY, FYNNEI. This CDR3 is built from 15 residues. Trimming removed 4 bases from V and 7 bases from J, with 16 bases in between. The DNA of the CDR3 is TGTGCCAGCAGTGCGGCTCGGGGGGCCGGCGGGGAGCTGTTTTTT. Translated: CASSAARGAGGELFF.

This sequence joins TRBV2 and TRBJ2-7; TRBD2 agrees at 7 bases. CDR1 is SNHLY, CDR2 FYNNEI, per germline. J was trimmed by 2 bases and V by 3 bases; bases with no gene match: 7. The CDR3 runs 15 residues. CDR3 sequence reads: CASSEYSGRAYEQYF. As DNA, the CDR3 is TGTGCCAGCAGTGAGTATAGCGGGCGAGCCTACGAGCAGTACTTC.

The V and J genes are TRBV6-5 and TRBJ2-7; 8 bases match TRBD1. CDR3 length: 14 residues. V dropped 1 base and J dropped 7; count of bases not matched to a gene: 6. Germline V CDR1 and CDR2: MNHEY, SVGAGI. CDR3 DNA: TGTGCCAGCAGTTACTGGCAGGGGGCTCGAGAGCAGTACTTC. As protein: CASSYWQGAREQYF.

The V call is TRBV25-1, the J call TRBJ1-1; D gene uncertain. The length of the CDR3 is 12 residues. The germline CDR1 and CDR2 sequences are MGHDK and SYGVNS. V shed 8 bases and J shed 6 bases, with 13 bases lying between them. The CDR3 DNA reads TGTGCCAGCCGCGGGAGATTGGCTGAAGCTTTCTTT. As protein: CASRGRLAEAFF.

J is TRBJ2-7 and V is TRBV19; no firm D call. Germline values: CDR1 LNHDA, CDR2 SQIVND (reference sequence). V dropped 3 bases and J dropped 0 bases, with 12 bases sitting between them. The CDR3 is 15 residues long. Here the CDR3 reads CASSIEASLSYEQYF. Here the CDR3 DNA reads TGTGCCAGTAGTATTGAGGCCTCCCTCTCCTACGAGCAGTACTTC.

This chain joins TRBV18 and TRBJ2-7, with 9 bases that match TRBD1. CDR3 size: 15 residues. Per germline, CDR1 KGHSH and CDR2 LQKENI. The V and J ends lost 4 bases and 1 base, in that order; junction bases with no gene match: 5. As DNA, the CDR3 is TGTGCCAGCTCACGGGGGACAGGGATTTCCTACGAGCAGTACTTC. As protein: CASSRGTGISYEQYF.

V usage is TRBV5-6 and J usage is TRBJ2-1; TRBD1 agrees at 9 bases. This CDR3 comprises 15 residues. The junction had 7 bases not matched to a gene; V was cut back by 1 base and J by 8 bases. Per the germline V gene, CDR1 is SGHDT and CDR2 is YYEEEE. CDR3: CASSLFGQGLHEQFF. CDR3 in DNA: TGTGCCAGCAGCTTGTTTGGACAGGGGTTGCATGAGCAGTTCTTC. The variable domain in full, completed from reference TRBV5-6 and TRBJ2-1, reads DAGVTQSPTHLIKTRGQQVTLRCSPKSGHDTVSWYQQALGQGPQFIFQYYEEEERQRGNFPDRFSGHQFPNYSSELNVNALLLGDSALYLCASSLFGQGLHEQFFGPGTRLTVL.

The V call is TRBV21-1, the J call TRBJ2-3; TRBD1 was called by the table and not checked on the DNA. TRBV21-1 represents a pseudogene. The CDR3 extends over 13 amino acids. The chain's CDR3 is CASSLLPRDSSYF. CDR3 coding DNA: TGTGCCAGCAGCCTTCTACCTCGGGACAGCTCATATTTT.

V is TRBV30 and J is TRBJ2-7, with 7 bases fitting TRBD2. CDR1 and CDR2 from the germline V gene are GTSNPN and SVGIG (reference sequence). The ends lost 5 bases at V and 6 bases at J; junction bases unmatched: 7. The CDR3 runs to 12 residues. The CDR3 region is CAWGAGVSEQYF. CDR3 DNA sequence: TGTGCCTGGGGCGCGGGGGTTTCCGAGCAGTACTTC.

The chain carries TRBV27 and TRBJ1-4, with 9 bases identical to TRBD1. Germline V lookup: CDR1 MNHEY, CDR2 SMNVEV (reference sequence). V shed 6 bases, J shed 4 bases, and the junction held 9 bases outside the gene matches. This CDR3 has 16 amino acids. This CDR3 reads CASSYTGGVGNEKLFF. The CDR3 DNA reads as TGTGCCAGCAGCTACACAGGGGGCGTGGGTAATGAAAAACTGTTTTTT.

The gene calls are TRBV4-2 and TRBJ2-5; tentative D call: TRBD2 (6 bases). The CDR3 loop spans 17 amino acids. Between the trimmed V and J ends, which lost 2 bases and 2 bases, there was a span of 18 bases. Germline lookup yields CDR1 LGHNA and CDR2 YNFKEQ. The CDR3 bases are TGTGCCAGCAGCCAAACACCGGGACTGAGGGTTCAAGAGACCCAGTACTTC. As protein: CASSQTPGLRVQETQYF.

The rearrangement links TRBV5-5 to TRBJ1-2, with a weak D call TRBD1 (5 bases). The germline CDR1 and CDR2 sequences are SGHKS and YYEKEE (reference sequence). Deletions cut 0 bases from V and 2 bases from J, with 5 bases between. The CDR3 runs to 13 residues. The chain's CDR3 is CASSLDRNYGYTF. CDR3 DNA sequence: TGTGCCAGCAGCTTGGACAGGAACTATGGCTACACCTTC.

The chain employs TRBV6-5 and TRBJ1-5; D call uncertain. The CDR3 loop spans 14 amino acids. Germline V CDR1 and CDR2: MNHEY, SVGAGI. V was shortened by 4 bases and J by 0 bases, with 7 bases between the two germline ends. The CDR3 coding sequence is TGTGCCAGCAGTTCGATGACTAGCAATCAGCCCCAGCATTTT. Protein sequence: CASSSMTSNQPQHF.

This clone was picked up one time. The CDR3 reads CASSLVGGNHNEQFF. The DNA for the CDR3 is TGTGCCAGCAGTTTAGTCGGGGGAAACCACAATGAGCAGTTCTTC. V and J are TRBV28 and TRBJ2-1; TRBD2 is a possible D gene (6 bases). In germline, CDR1 is MDHEN, CDR2 SYDVKM. The V gene lost 2 bases and the J gene lost 5 bases, with 13 bases spanning the gap. The CDR3 extends over 15 amino acids.